These 4 T cell receptor beta chains share one sample of origin, sequenced in a study of blood T cell repertoires in COVID-19. Repertoires were generated with immunoSEQ multiplex PCR, while TCRdb's copy carries only in-frame clones and drops some. The table shows about 330,000 clones, with roughly 90% occurring only once. Sequences were obtained from peripheral blood. Every receptor here comes from a woman in her forties or fifties with active or convalescent COVID-19.

The rearrangement joins TRBV5-8 to TRBJ1-2, with 9 bases identical to TRBD1. CDR1 SGHTS and CDR2 YDEGEE come from the germline V gene. The CDR3 spans 14 residues. Unmatched junction bases numbered 0, after V lost 0 bases and J lost 3 bases. The CDR3 protein is CASSLGQGDYGYTF. The CDR3, as DNA: TGTGCCAGCAGCTTGGGACAGGGGGACTATGGCTACACCTTC.

This chain joins TRBV2 and TRBJ1-6; TRBD1 is a possible D gene (5 bases). The CDR3 is 16 residues long. CDR1 SNHLY and CDR2 FYNNEI come from the germline V gene. V was trimmed by 2 bases and J by 7 bases, leaving 15 bases between them. CDR3 nucleotides: TGTGCCAGCAGTGAAATGGGGCGGCAGGCGAATTCACCCCTCCACTTT. This translates into CASSEMGRQANSPLHF. The full variable domain, in which reference TRBV2 and TRBJ1-6 provide the parts outside the CDR3, is EPEVTQTPSHQVTQMGQEVILRCVPISNHLYFYWYRQILGQKVEFLVSFYNNEISEKSEIFDDQFSVERPDGSNFTLKIRSTKLEDSAMYFCASSEMGRQANSPLHFGNGTRLTVT.

This sequence joins TRBV9 and TRBJ2-3; 7 bases align to TRBD2. The CDR3 spans 16 residues. V shed 0 bases, J shed 2 bases, and the junction held 6 bases outside the gene matches. The V gene's germline CDR1 is SGDLS and CDR2 YYNGEE. CDR3 in DNA: TGTGCCAGCAGCGTAGACCCGGGGGGTCCCACAGATACGCAGTATTTT. It encodes CASSVDPGGPTDTQYF.

V and J are TRBV7-6 and TRBJ2-7; a weak D match, TRBD2 (7 bases). Per germline, CDR1 SGHVS and CDR2 FNYEAQ. This CDR3 spans 14 amino acids. The V end lost 0 bases, the J end lost 5 bases, and 11 bases lay between the germline ends. As DNA, the CDR3 is TGTGCCAGCAGCTTAGCGGGGGGGCAGGACGAGCAGTACTTC. Translating it yields CASSLAGGQDEQYF.